This TCR beta chain was sequenced for a study of T cell repertoires in cytomegalovirus infection. Study at large: Carrying CMV and the relevant HLA type showed in public TCR beta signatures.

This clonotype was counted at least ten times. The antigen remains undetermined. Using its own MiXCR run on the reads, TCRdb lists one record per CDR3 protein. The sample holds about 310,000 distinct CDR3 sequences; around 10% are singletons and the top ten take approximately 2.3%. Trimming stripped 6 bases from V and 4 bases from J, with 6 bases between. The CDR3 extends over 11 amino acids. Study findings and constraints: Identification of carriers of CMV plus the relevant HLA was achieved through cumulative public TCR beta family frequency. In two of eight donors, the top clonotype was HLA-C-restricted CMV-specific.

The sequence derives from a human donor in good health (CMV status not recorded). Some clones in this sample may be carry-over from other donors' samples. The genes are TRBV12-3 or TRBV12-4 and TRBJ1-2, with unresolved D. Sequencing was carried out using PBMCs. CDR3 region: CASRSSYGYTF. Written as DNA, the CDR3 is TGTGCCAGCAGAAGCAGCTATGGCTACACCTTC.